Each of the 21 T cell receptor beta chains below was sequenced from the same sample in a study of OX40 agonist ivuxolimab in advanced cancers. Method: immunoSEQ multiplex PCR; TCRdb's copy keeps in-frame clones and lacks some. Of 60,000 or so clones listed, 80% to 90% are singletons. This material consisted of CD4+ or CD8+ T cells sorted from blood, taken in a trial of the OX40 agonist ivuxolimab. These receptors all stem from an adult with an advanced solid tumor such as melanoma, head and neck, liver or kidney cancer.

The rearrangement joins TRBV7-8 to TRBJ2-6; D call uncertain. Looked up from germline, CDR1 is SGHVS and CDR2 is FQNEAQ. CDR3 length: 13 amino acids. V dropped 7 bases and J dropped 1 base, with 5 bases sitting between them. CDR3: CASTVSGANVLTF. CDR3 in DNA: TGTGCCAGCACCGTTTCTGGGGCCAACGTCCTGACTTTC.

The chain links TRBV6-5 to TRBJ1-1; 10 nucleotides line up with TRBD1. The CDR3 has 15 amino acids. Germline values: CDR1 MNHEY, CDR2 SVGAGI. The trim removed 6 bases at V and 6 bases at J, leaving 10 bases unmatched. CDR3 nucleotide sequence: TGTGCCAGCAGACAACCGGGACAGGGGCGGTCTGAAGCTTTCTTT. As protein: CASRQPGQGRSEAFF.

The CDR3 region has the DNA TGTGCCAGCAGCACCGGGACAGGGTCTAACTATGGCTACACCTTC. It translates to CASSTGTGSNYGYTF. The rearrangement joins TRBV7-9 to TRBJ1-2; 9 nucleotides line up with TRBD1. J gave up 0 bases and V 5 bases, and 4 bases lay outside the gene matches. This CDR3 spans 15 amino acids. The germline gives CDR1 SEHNR, CDR2 FQNEAQ (reference sequence).

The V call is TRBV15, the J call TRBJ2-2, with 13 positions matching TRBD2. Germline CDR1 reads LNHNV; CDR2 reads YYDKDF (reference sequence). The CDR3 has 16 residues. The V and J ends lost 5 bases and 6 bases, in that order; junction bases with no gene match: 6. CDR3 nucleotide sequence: TGTGCCACCAGCGGTTTACTAGCGGGAGGGTCCGGGGAGCTGTTTTTT. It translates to CATSGLLAGGSGELFF.

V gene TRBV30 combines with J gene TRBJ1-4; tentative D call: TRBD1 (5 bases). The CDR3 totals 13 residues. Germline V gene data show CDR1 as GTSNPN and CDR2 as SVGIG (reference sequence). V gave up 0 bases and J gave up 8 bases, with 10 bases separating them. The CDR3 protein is CAWSVNRDEKLFF. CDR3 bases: TGTGCCTGGAGTGTGAATAGGGACGAAAAACTGTTTTTT.

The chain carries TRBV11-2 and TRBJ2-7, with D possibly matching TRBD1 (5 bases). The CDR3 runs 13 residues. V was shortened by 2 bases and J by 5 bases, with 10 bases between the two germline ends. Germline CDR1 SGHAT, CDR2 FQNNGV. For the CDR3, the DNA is TGTGCCAGCAGCTTAACGACAGCCAACGAGCAGTACTTC. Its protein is CASSLTTANEQYF. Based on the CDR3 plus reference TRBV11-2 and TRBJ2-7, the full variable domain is EAGVAQSPRYKIIEKRQSVAFWCNPISGHATLYWYQQILGQGPKLLIQFQNNGVVDDSQLPKDRFSAERLKGVDSTLKIQPAKLEDSAVYLCASSLTTANEQYFGPGTRLTVT.

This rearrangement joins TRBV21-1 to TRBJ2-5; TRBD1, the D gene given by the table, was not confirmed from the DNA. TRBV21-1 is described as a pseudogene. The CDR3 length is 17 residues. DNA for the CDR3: TGTGCCAGCAGCGGGGGCACGGGACAGGGGCCTCAAGAGACCCAGTACTTC. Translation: CASSGGTGQGPQETQYF.

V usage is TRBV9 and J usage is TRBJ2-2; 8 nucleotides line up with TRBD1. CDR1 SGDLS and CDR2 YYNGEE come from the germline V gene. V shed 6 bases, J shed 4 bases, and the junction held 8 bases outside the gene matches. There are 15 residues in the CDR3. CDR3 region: CASNDRGWSTGELFF. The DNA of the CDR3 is TGTGCCAGCAACGACAGGGGCTGGTCCACCGGGGAGCTGTTTTTT.

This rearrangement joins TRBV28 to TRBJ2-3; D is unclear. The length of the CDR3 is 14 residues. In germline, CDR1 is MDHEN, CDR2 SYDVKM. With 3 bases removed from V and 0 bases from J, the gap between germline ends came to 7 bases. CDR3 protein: CASSFEVSTDTQYF. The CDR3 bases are TGTGCCAGCAGTTTTGAGGTCAGCACAGATACGCAGTATTTT.

CDR3 DNA: TGTGCCAGTAGTAGCGGGACTAGCGCAAGCACAGATACGCAGTATTTT. This codes for CASSSGTSASTDTQYF. The chain uses TRBV19 and TRBJ2-3, with 10 bases lining up with TRBD2. Trimming took 4 bases from V and 0 from J; bases not matched to a gene: 4. Germline lookup yields CDR1 LNHDA and CDR2 SQIVND (reference sequence). CDR3 length: 16 amino acids.

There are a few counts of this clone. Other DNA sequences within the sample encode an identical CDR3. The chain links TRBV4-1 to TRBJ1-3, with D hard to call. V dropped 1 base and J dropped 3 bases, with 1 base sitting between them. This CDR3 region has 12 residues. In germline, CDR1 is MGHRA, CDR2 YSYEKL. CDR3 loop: CASSQVGNTIYF. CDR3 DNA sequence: TGCGCCAGCAGCCAAGTTGGAAACACCATATATTTT.

The CDR3 is CASSIGFNQPQHF. CDR3 nucleotides: TGTGCCAGTAGTATAGGCTTCAATCAGCCCCAGCATTTT. The chain joins TRBV19 to TRBJ1-5, with D uncertain. The ends were cut back, 1 base at V and 3 bases at J, with 4 bases in the middle. CDR3 length: 13 amino acids. Germline assignment: CDR1 LNHDA and CDR2 SQIVND (reference sequence). Together with reference TRBV19 and TRBJ1-5, the CDR3 gives the full variable domain: DGGITQSPKYLFRKEGQNVTLSCEQNLNHDAMYWYRQDPGQGLRLIYYSQIVNDFQKGDIAEGYSVSREKKESFPLTVTSAQKNPTAFYLCASSIGFNQPQHFGDGTRLSIL.

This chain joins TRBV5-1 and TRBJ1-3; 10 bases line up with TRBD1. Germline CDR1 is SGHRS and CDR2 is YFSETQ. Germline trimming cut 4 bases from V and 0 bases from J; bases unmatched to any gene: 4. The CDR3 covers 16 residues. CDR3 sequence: CASSPRTGGSGNTIYF. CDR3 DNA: TGCGCCAGCAGCCCTAGGACAGGGGGCTCTGGAAACACCATATATTTT.

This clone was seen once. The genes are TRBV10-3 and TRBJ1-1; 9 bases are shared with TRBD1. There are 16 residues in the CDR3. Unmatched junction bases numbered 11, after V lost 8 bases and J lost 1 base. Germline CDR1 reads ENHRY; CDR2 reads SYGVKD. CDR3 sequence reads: CAIGSPRTGANTEAFF. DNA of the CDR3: TGTGCCATCGGAAGCCCCCGGACAGGGGCGAACACTGAAGCTTTCTTT.

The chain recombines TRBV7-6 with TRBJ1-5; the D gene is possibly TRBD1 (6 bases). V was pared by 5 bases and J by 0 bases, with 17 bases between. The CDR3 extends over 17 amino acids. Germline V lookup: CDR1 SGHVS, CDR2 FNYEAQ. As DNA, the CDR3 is TGTGCCAGCAGCCCAACCGGGGGGCCTTATAGCAATCAGCCCCAGCATTTT. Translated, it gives CASSPTGGPYSNQPQHF.

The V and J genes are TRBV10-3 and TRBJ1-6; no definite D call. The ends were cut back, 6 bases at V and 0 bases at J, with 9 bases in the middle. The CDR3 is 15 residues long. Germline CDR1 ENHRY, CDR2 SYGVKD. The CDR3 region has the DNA TGTGCCATCAGGAGTGGTCCCTCCTATAATTCACCCCTCCACTTT. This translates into CAIRSGPSYNSPLHF.

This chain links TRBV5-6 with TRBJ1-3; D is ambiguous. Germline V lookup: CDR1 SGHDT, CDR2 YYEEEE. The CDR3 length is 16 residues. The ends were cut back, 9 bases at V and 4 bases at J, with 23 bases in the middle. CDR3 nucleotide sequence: TGTGCCACCCGGAGGTTCGGTCCGGCAGAAGGAAACACCATATATTTT. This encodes CATRRFGPAEGNTIYF.

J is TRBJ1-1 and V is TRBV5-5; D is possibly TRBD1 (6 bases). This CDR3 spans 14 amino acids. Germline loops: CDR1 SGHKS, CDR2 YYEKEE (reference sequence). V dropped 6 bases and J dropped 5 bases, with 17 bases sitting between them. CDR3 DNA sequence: TGTGCCAGCATACCTCGGGGGGGCAATACTGAAGCTTTCTTT. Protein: CASIPRGGNTEAFF. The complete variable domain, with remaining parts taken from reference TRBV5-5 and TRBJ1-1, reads DAGVTQSPTHLIKTRGQQVTLRCSPISGHKSVSWYQQVLGQGPQFIFQYYEKEERGRGNFPDRFSARQFPNYSSELNVNALLLGDSALYLCASIPRGGNTEAFFGQGTRLTVV.

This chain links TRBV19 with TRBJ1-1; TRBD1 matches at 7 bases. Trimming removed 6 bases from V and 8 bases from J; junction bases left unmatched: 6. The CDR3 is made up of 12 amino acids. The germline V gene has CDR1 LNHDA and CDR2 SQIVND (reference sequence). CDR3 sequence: CASRFRDSEAFF. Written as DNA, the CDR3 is TGTGCCAGTAGATTCCGGGACAGCGAAGCTTTCTTT.

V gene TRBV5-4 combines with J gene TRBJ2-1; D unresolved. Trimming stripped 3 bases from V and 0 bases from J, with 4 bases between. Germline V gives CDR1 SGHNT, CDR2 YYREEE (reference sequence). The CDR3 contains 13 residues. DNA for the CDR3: TGTGCCAGCAGCTCCAGCTCCTACAATGAGCAGTTCTTC. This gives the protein CASSSSSYNEQFF.

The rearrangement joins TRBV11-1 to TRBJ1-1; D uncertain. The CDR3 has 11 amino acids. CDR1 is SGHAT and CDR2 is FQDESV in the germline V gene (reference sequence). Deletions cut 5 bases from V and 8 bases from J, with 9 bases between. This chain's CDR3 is CASSPDLEAFF. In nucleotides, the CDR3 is TGTGCCAGCAGCCCCGACCTGGAAGCTTTCTTT.